Listed here are 6 T cell receptor beta chains from one sample, sequenced in a study of blood T cell repertoires in COVID-19. Sequencing was performed with immunoSEQ multiplex PCR; in TCRdb, only in-frame clones are kept and a portion is missing. Among approximately 300,000 clones, about four fifths were seen once, and the ten largest hold around 1.2%. The specimen sequenced was peripheral blood. The receptors were sampled from a woman between 50 and 59 years old with acute or convalescent COVID-19.

The V gene is TRBV4-1, the J gene TRBJ1-2; 7 bases are shared with TRBD1. The germline CDR1 and CDR2 sequences are MGHRA and YSYEKL. The CDR3 sequence is 15 residues long. The junction had 6 bases not matched to a gene; V was cut back by 1 base and J by 4 bases. In nucleotides, the CDR3 is TGCGCCAGCAGCCAAGGACAGGGAAGCCTCTATGGCTACACCTTC. This encodes CASSQGQGSLYGYTF.

The chain links TRBV14 to TRBJ2-7; possibly TRBD2 for D (5 bases). Between the trimmed V and J ends, which lost 1 base and 6 bases, there was a span of 7 bases. The germline V gene encodes CDR1 SGHDN and CDR2 FVKESK. The CDR3 length is 12 residues. CDR3 nucleotide sequence: TGTGCCAGCAGCCAAGTCGGGATCGAGCAGTACTTC. As protein: CASSQVGIEQYF.

The V gene is TRBV7-7, the J gene TRBJ2-1; 8 bases fit TRBD1. From germline, CDR1 is SSHAT and CDR2 FNYEAQ (reference sequence). The CDR3 totals 13 residues. With 5 bases clipped from V and 7 bases from J, the junction kept 4 bases outside the gene matches. CDR3 sequence: CASSTDRGNEQFF. The CDR3 DNA reads as TGTGCCAGCAGCACCGACAGGGGTAATGAGCAGTTCTTC.

The chain combines TRBV6-5 with TRBJ2-1, with a tentative D call TRBD2 (7 bases). The CDR3 totals 15 residues. The ends were cut back, 6 bases at V and 10 bases at J, with 22 bases in the middle. Germline CDR1 MNHEY, CDR2 SVGAGI. CDR3 sequence: CASRRGGGPGWEQFF. For the CDR3, the DNA is TGTGCCAGCAGGAGGGGAGGGGGGCCCGGGTGGGAGCAGTTCTTC.

The V and J genes are TRBV18 and TRBJ1-1; D possibly corresponds to TRBD1 (6 bases). V was pared by 2 bases and J by 4 bases, with 14 bases between. The germline V gene has CDR1 KGHSH and CDR2 LQKENI. The length of the CDR3 is 15 residues. The CDR3 nucleotides read TGTGCCAGCTCACCAACAGGGACCTTGGTCACTGAAGCTTTCTTT. Its protein is CASSPTGTLVTEAFF.

The rearrangement uses TRBV21-1 and TRBJ1-2; the table gives TRBD1 as D, unverified against the DNA. TRBV21-1 corresponds to a pseudogene. This CDR3 comprises 18 residues. The CDR3 DNA reads TGTGCCAGCAGCAAAGGGTGGACCGGGACAGGGGGCCGTTATGGCTACACCTTC. Protein: CASSKGWTGTGGRYGYTF.